Each of the 8 T cell receptor beta chains below was sequenced from the same sample in a study of cytomegalovirus exposure and HLA in healthy donors. PCR involved 60 Vbeta and 13 Jbeta primers. Generated by immunoSEQ multiplex PCR, the TCRdb table keeps only in-frame clones and is missing some. This sample contains some 53,000 clones. Sequenced sample: PBMCs. These receptors originate from a woman aged 55-69 years in good health and CMV-seropositive.

The chain joins TRBV19 to TRBJ1-2; D uncertain. The CDR3 consists of 14 residues. Trimming cost V 2 bases and J 3 bases, with 10 bases left between them. In germline, CDR1 is LNHDA, CDR2 SQIVND (reference sequence). CDR3 protein: CASSIPRTYYGYTF. In nucleotides, the CDR3 is TGTGCCAGTAGTATACCCAGAACCTACTATGGCTACACCTTC. Full variable domain (remainder filled in from reference TRBV19 and TRBJ1-2): DGGITQSPKYLFRKEGQNVTLSCEQNLNHDAMYWYRQDPGQGLRLIYYSQIVNDFQKGDIAEGYSVSREKKESFPLTVTSAQKNPTAFYLCASSIPRTYYGYTFGSGTRLTVV.

V usage is TRBV4-3 and J usage is TRBJ2-1; D is possibly TRBD1 (6 bases). The CDR3 is 15 residues long. V was trimmed by 1 base and J by 8 bases, leaving 15 bases between them. Germline assignment: CDR1 LGHNA and CDR2 YSLEER. CDR3 residues: CASSQGGLALDEQFF. The CDR3 DNA reads TGCGCCAGCAGCCAAGGGGGGCTAGCTTTAGATGAGCAGTTCTTC.

This CDR3 is CASSGPQGQPLHF. CDR3 in DNA: TGTGCCAGCAGTGGACCTCAGGGTCAACCCCTCCACTTT. V is TRBV6-5 and J is TRBJ1-6; tentatively, D is TRBD1 (5 bases). Between the trimmed V and J ends, which lost 5 bases and 12 bases, there was a span of 14 bases. The germline V gene encodes CDR1 MNHEY and CDR2 SVGAGI. The CDR3 has 13 amino acids.

The V call is TRBV5-1, the J call TRBJ2-7; D perhaps matches TRBD2 (6 bases). Germline CDR1 is SGHRS and CDR2 is YFSETQ. Between the trimmed V and J ends, which lost 3 bases and 4 bases, there was a span of 17 bases. This CDR3 has 15 residues. The CDR3 loop reads CASSWVRAGRYEQYF. The CDR3 bases are TGCGCCAGCAGCTGGGTTAGGGCAGGGAGGTACGAGCAGTACTTC.

This rearrangement joins TRBV19 to TRBJ1-1; D unclear. V shed 3 bases and J shed 0 bases, with 5 bases lying between them. The CDR3 extends over 13 amino acids. The V gene's germline CDR1 is LNHDA and CDR2 SQIVND (reference sequence). CDR3 protein: CASSIQMNTEAFF. The CDR3 nucleotides are TGTGCCAGTAGTATTCAGATGAACACTGAAGCTTTCTTT.

V is TRBV5-1 and J is TRBJ2-7, with 8 bases matching TRBD1. Germline V lookup: CDR1 SGHRS, CDR2 YFSETQ. The CDR3 extends over 15 amino acids. J lost 0 bases, V lost 1 base, and 3 bases had no gene match. CDR3: CASSLLTGASYEQYF. The DNA for the CDR3 is TGCGCCAGCAGCTTGTTGACAGGGGCCTCCTACGAGCAGTACTTC.

CDR3 nucleotide sequence: TGCAGCGTTGAATACGGGGTTCGGGCCAAAAACATTCAGTACTTC. Its protein is CSVEYGVRAKNIQYF. V gene TRBV29-1 combines with J gene TRBJ2-4; D perhaps matches TRBD2 (5 bases). CDR3 length: 15 amino acids. The germline V and J ends were trimmed by 2 bases and 1 base, with 12 bases remaining between them. The germline CDR1 and CDR2 sequences are SQVTM and ANQGSEA. Combining the CDR3 with reference TRBV29-1 and TRBJ2-4 gives the whole variable domain SAVISQKPSRDICQRGTSLTIQCQVDSQVTMMFWYRQQPGQSLTLIATANQGSEATYESGFVIDKFPISRPNLTFSTLTVSNMSPEDSSIYLCSVEYGVRAKNIQYFGAGTRLSVL.

This chain uses TRBV16 with TRBJ1-6; D perhaps matches TRBD1 (6 bases). V lost 2 bases and J 9 bases, leaving 11 bases between the germline ends. From germline, CDR1 is KGHSY and CDR2 FQNENV. The CDR3 length is 14 residues. The CDR3 is CASSQGRGASPLHF. CDR3 DNA: TGTGCCAGCAGCCAAGGCAGGGGCGCTTCACCCCTCCACTTT.